Below, 30 T cell receptor beta chains from the same sample are listed, as sequenced in a study of persistence of HIV-infected CD4 T cells. Cells were stimulated with CMV-infected fibroblast lysates at about 10 ug/mL. Sorting of responding CD4+ T cells relied on upregulated CD40 ligand together with CD69. Sequencing used immunoSEQ version 4 in survey mode. The repertoire was sequenced with immunoSEQ multiplex PCR; TCRdb's copy has only in-frame clones and lacks some. The sample lists over 15,000 clones; less than 75% were seen once. These receptors are not linked to any known antigen. The sample was CD4+ T cells sorted from PBMCs after roughly 18-hour stimulation, taken from a patient who received antiretroviral therapy. These receptors were taken from an adult woman with HIV who was CMV-seropositive.

CDR3 sequence: CASSWTSGGSNEQFF. The CDR3 bases are TGCGCCAGCAGCTGGACTAGCGGGGGGTCCAATGAGCAGTTCTTC. The chain recombines TRBV5-1 with TRBJ2-1; 14 bases match TRBD2. CDR3 length: 15 amino acids. Unmatched junction bases numbered 2, after V lost 3 bases and J lost 6 bases. From germline, CDR1 is SGHRS and CDR2 YFSETQ.

The chain uses TRBV5-1 and TRBJ2-2; TRBD1 is a possible D gene (6 bases). The ends were cut back, 5 bases at V and 0 bases at J, with 14 bases in the middle. CDR3 length: 16 residues. CDR1 and CDR2 from the germline V gene are SGHRS and YFSETQ. Written as DNA, the CDR3 is TGCGCCAGCAGTACACTGGGGGCAGCGAACACCGGGGAGCTGTTTTTT. Translation: CASSTLGAANTGELFF. Full variable domain (remainder filled in from reference TRBV5-1 and TRBJ2-2): KAGVTQTPRYLIKTRGQQVTLSCSPISGHRSVSWYQQTPGQGLQFLFEYFSETQRNKGNFPGRFSGRQFSNSRSEMNVSTLELGDSALYLCASSTLGAANTGELFFGEGSRLTVL.

This chain links TRBV9 with TRBJ2-5, with 7 bases matching TRBD1. There are 14 residues in the CDR3. Germline CDR1 SGDLS, CDR2 YYNGEE. The ends lost 4 bases at V and 4 bases at J; junction bases unmatched: 7. For the CDR3, the DNA is TGTGCCAGCAGCCAAATTTCAGGGGGAGAGACCCAGTACTTC. It translates to CASSQISGGETQYF.

The chain links TRBV3-1 (or the pseudogene TRBV3-2) to TRBJ2-2; weak D call: TRBD1 (6 bases). Germline CDR1 LGHDT, CDR2 YNNKEL (reference sequence). The CDR3 covers 17 residues. Trimming removed 1 base at V and 2 bases at J, with 14 bases between. CDR3: CASSQVPTGQNTGELFF. CDR3 DNA: TGTGCCAGCAGCCAAGTTCCTACGGGACAAAACACCGGGGAGCTGTTTTTT.

The V gene is TRBV14, the J gene TRBJ1-1; 8 bases map to TRBD1. The germline V gene has CDR1 SGHDN and CDR2 FVKESK. CDR3 length: 16 amino acids. V shed 0 bases, J shed 3 bases, and the junction held 6 bases outside the gene matches. The CDR3 spells CASSQDTGGGHTEAFF. The CDR3 DNA sequence: TGTGCCAGCAGCCAAGATACAGGGGGTGGTCACACTGAAGCTTTCTTT.

As DNA, the CDR3 is TGTGCCAGCAAGGTTTCCCGAAACTCGAACACTGAAGCTTTCTTT. Encoded protein: CASKVSRNSNTEAFF. The V and J genes are TRBV6-5 and TRBJ1-1; no definite D call. Germline CDR1 reads MNHEY; CDR2 reads SVGAGI. CDR3 length: 15 residues. V lost 7 bases and J 1 base, leaving 16 bases between the germline ends.

This chain uses TRBV6-5 with TRBJ2-1; D is possibly TRBD2 (6 bases). The CDR3 runs 14 residues. V lost 6 bases and J 7 bases, leaving 16 bases between the germline ends. CDR1 MNHEY and CDR2 SVGAGI come from the germline V gene. The CDR3 coding sequence is TGTGCCAGCAGGCCCTTGGGGGGTCGGAATGAGCAGTTCTTC. Translated, it gives CASRPLGGRNEQFF.

CDR3 sequence (DNA): TGTGCCAGCAGCATAATAGGGACAGGGCTCCACAATGAGCAGTTCTTC. It yields the protein CASSIIGTGLHNEQFF. The gene calls are TRBV7-3 and TRBJ2-1; 9 bases map to TRBD1. The CDR3 loop spans 16 amino acids. Germline-derived CDR1 and CDR2 are SGHTA and FQGTGA. J gave up 5 bases and V 5 bases, and 10 bases lay outside the gene matches.

V is TRBV3-1 (or the pseudogene TRBV3-2) and J is TRBJ2-6; D uncertain. The CDR3 extends over 17 amino acids. With 0 bases removed from V and 0 bases from J, the gap between germline ends came to 9 bases. The V gene's germline CDR1 is LGHDT and CDR2 YNNKEL (reference sequence). The CDR3 here is CASSQDATSSGANVLTF. The CDR3 nucleotides read TGTGCCAGCAGCCAAGACGCGACAAGCTCTGGGGCCAACGTCCTGACTTTC.

The rearrangement joins TRBV5-1 to TRBJ1-1; 7 positions agree with TRBD1. The CDR3 has 15 residues. Unmatched junction bases numbered 9, after V lost 3 bases and J lost 4 bases. The V gene's germline CDR1 is SGHRS and CDR2 YFSETQ. DNA of the CDR3: TGCGCCAGCAGCTACGGACAGGCCGATGGCACTGAAGCTTTCTTT. Amino acids: CASSYGQADGTEAFF.

This chain uses TRBV27 with TRBJ2-7; D is possibly TRBD1 (6 bases). Trimming stripped 2 bases from V and 5 bases from J, with 13 bases between. This CDR3 has 14 amino acids. Germline-derived CDR1 and CDR2 are MNHEY and SMNVEV (reference sequence). The CDR3 loop is CASSLGQGIDEQYF. The CDR3 nucleotides read TGTGCCAGCAGTTTAGGGCAGGGGATCGACGAGCAGTACTTC.

The rearrangement uses TRBV5-6 and TRBJ1-1; TRBD1 might be the D (6 bases). The CDR3 has 14 residues. CDR1 and CDR2 from the germline V gene are SGHDT and YYEEEE. Deletions cut 4 bases from V and 0 bases from J, with 10 bases between. CDR3 DNA: TGTGCCAGCAGCCTTCAGGGGATGAACACTGAAGCTTTCTTT. Translating it yields CASSLQGMNTEAFF.

This CDR3 is CASSQDRVGETQYF. CDR3 DNA sequence: TGCGCCAGCAGCCAAGATAGGGTAGGGGAGACCCAGTACTTC. The rearrangement links TRBV4-1 to TRBJ2-5; D remains ambiguous. CDR3 length equals 14 residues. Germline CDR1 and CDR2: MGHRA and YSYEKL. Between the trimmed V and J ends, which lost 0 bases and 5 bases, there was a span of 10 bases.

The chain has TRBV2 and TRBJ2-7; unclear D gene. The CDR3 has 12 residues. The V gene's germline CDR1 is SNHLY and CDR2 FYNNEI. The ends were cut back, 7 bases at V and 2 bases at J, with 9 bases in the middle. The CDR3 protein is CASNNRAYEQYV. The CDR3 DNA reads TGTGCCAGCAACAACAGAGCCTACGAGCAGTACGTC.

This clone was counted between two and nine times. The V gene is TRBV6-1, the J gene TRBJ2-3, with TRBD2 matching 12 bases. The trim removed 1 base at V and 2 bases at J, leaving 7 bases unmatched. The CDR3 contains 18 residues. Germline values: CDR1 MNHNS, CDR2 SASEGT. The CDR3 DNA reads TGTGCCAGCAGTGAAGTTTTTCTAGCGGGGGGGAACACAGATACGCAGTATTTT. Protein product: CASSEVFLAGGNTDTQYF.

J is TRBJ2-5 and V is TRBV18; TRBD1 agrees at 10 bases. V dropped 0 bases and J dropped 1; count of bases not matched to a gene: 11. The CDR3 runs to 19 residues. Germline values: CDR1 KGHSH, CDR2 LQKENI. CDR3 DNA: TGTGCCAGCTCACCACCAAGAATCCGGGACAGGGGACTCCAAGAGACCCAGTACTTC. Protein: CASSPPRIRDRGLQETQYF.

The chain is built from TRBV9 and TRBJ1-3; D is unclear. The CDR3 is 15 residues long. The V gene lost 4 bases and the J gene lost 2 bases, with 13 bases spanning the gap. The germline CDR1 and CDR2 sequences are SGDLS and YYNGEE. The CDR3 region is CASSSAPVAGNTIYF. In DNA form, the CDR3 reads TGTGCCAGCAGCTCTGCGCCAGTTGCTGGAAACACCATATATTTT.

The chain combines TRBV7-9 with TRBJ2-3, with a tentative D call TRBD1 (5 bases). Germline lookup yields CDR1 SEHNR and CDR2 FQNEAQ (reference sequence). Deletions cut 8 bases from V and 4 bases from J, with 16 bases between. CDR3 length: 14 residues. Here the CDR3 DNA reads TGTGCCAGCCAGGGAATATCTTTGGCAGATACGCAGTATTTT. Encoded protein: CASQGISLADTQYF.

Only a few counts were recorded for this clone. V and J are TRBV5-1 and TRBJ2-2; D remains ambiguous. Germline assignment: CDR1 SGHRS and CDR2 YFSETQ. Trimming shortened V by 0 bases and J by 5 bases, and 8 bases separated the two germline ends. The CDR3 is made up of 14 amino acids. CDR3 bases: TGCGCCAGCAGCTTGGGGGCGAGTACCGGGGAGCTGTTTTTT. Amino acids: CASSLGASTGELFF.

This chain joins TRBV3-1 (or the pseudogene TRBV3-2) and TRBJ1-1; tentatively, D is TRBD1 (5 bases). This CDR3 comprises 14 residues. Germline V CDR1 and CDR2: LGHDT, YNNKEL (reference sequence). V dropped 6 bases and J dropped 0 bases, with 11 bases sitting between them. CDR3 protein: CASRDWGMNTEAFF. CDR3 nucleotide sequence: TGTGCCAGCAGGGATTGGGGCATGAACACTGAAGCTTTCTTT.

This rearrangement joins TRBV5-4 to TRBJ2-2; no clear D. Per germline, CDR1 SGHNT and CDR2 YYREEE (reference sequence). The CDR3 totals 15 residues. The V gene lost 4 bases and the J gene lost 3 bases, with 13 bases spanning the gap. The CDR3 nucleotides read TGTGCCAGCAGCCCCGGGCAGCGACACACCGGGGAGCTGTTTTTT. Translated, it gives CASSPGQRHTGELFF.

This chain uses TRBV5-1 with TRBJ2-2; 8 bases align to TRBD2. This CDR3 has 16 amino acids. The germline V gene encodes CDR1 SGHRS and CDR2 YFSETQ. V lost 4 bases and J lost 1; bases outside the gene matches: 6. CDR3 protein: CASSRRAGENTGELFF. The CDR3 DNA sequence: TGCGCCAGCAGCCGTAGAGCGGGGGAGAACACCGGGGAGCTGTTTTTT.

This chain uses TRBV7-3 with TRBJ2-3; 7 bases align to TRBD2. This CDR3 is 16 amino acids long. CDR1 is SGHTA, CDR2 FQGTGA, per germline. After removal of 0 bases from V and 6 bases from J, the junction contained 9 bases not matched to a gene. The CDR3 DNA reads as TGTGCCAGCAGCTTAACCGGGGCGGGGGATTGGGATACGCAGTATTTT. Residues: CASSLTGAGDWDTQYF. The variable domain in full, with the rest retrieved from reference TRBV7-3 and TRBJ2-3, is GAGVSQTPSNKVTEKGKYVELRCDPISGHTALYWYRQSLGQGPEFLIYFQGTGAADDSGLPNDRFFAVRPEGSVSTLKIQRTERGDSAVYLCASSLTGAGDWDTQYFGPGTRLTVL.

The J gene is TRBJ1-1, the V gene TRBV9; no definite D call. V lost 0 bases and J lost 4, with 10 bases in between. Germline V gives CDR1 SGDLS, CDR2 YYNGEE. The CDR3 totals 14 residues. The CDR3 sequence is CASSVGGLSTEAFF. The CDR3 DNA is TGTGCCAGCAGCGTAGGAGGTCTGAGCACTGAAGCTTTCTTT.

CDR3 coding DNA: TGTGCCTGGACGCTCGGGGGGCGGGATACGCAGTATTTT. Its protein is CAWTLGGRDTQYF. The rearrangement uses TRBV30 and TRBJ2-3; TRBD2 might be the D (7 bases). Trimming took 4 bases from V and 6 from J, leaving 14 bases between them. There are 13 residues in the CDR3. Per the germline V gene, CDR1 is GTSNPN and CDR2 is SVGIG (reference sequence).

This clone is deemed medium-sized. The gene calls are TRBV11-3 and TRBJ2-2; D may be TRBD1 (6 bases). From germline, CDR1 is SGHNT and CDR2 YENEEA. The V gene lost 5 bases and the J gene lost 3 bases, with 10 bases spanning the gap. The CDR3 covers 14 residues. DNA of the CDR3: TGTGCCAGCAGCCCACACAGGGACACCGGGGAGCTGTTTTTT. It is translated as CASSPHRDTGELFF. The complete variable domain, with remaining parts taken from reference TRBV11-3 and TRBJ2-2, reads EAGVVQSPRYKIIEKKQPVAFWCNPISGHNTLYWYLQNLGQGPELLIRYENEEAVDDSQLPKDRFSAERLKGVDSTLKIQPAELGDSAVYLCASSPHRDTGELFFGEGSRLTVL.

The rearrangement joins TRBV3-1 (or the pseudogene TRBV3-2) to TRBJ1-3; D may be TRBD1 (5 bases). Germline V CDR1 and CDR2: LGHDT, YNNKEL (reference sequence). The germline V and J ends were trimmed by 5 bases and 1 base, with 12 bases remaining between them. The CDR3 is made up of 15 amino acids. The CDR3 sequence is CASSAQRGSGNTIYF. The CDR3 DNA sequence: TGTGCCAGCAGCGCCCAGCGGGGGTCTGGAAACACCATATATTTT.

The table lists this clone with a few counts. The V gene is TRBV27, the J gene TRBJ1-4; D gene uncertain. Trimming cost V 3 bases and J 2 bases, with 7 bases left between them. Germline CDR1 is MNHEY and CDR2 is SMNVEV (reference sequence). The CDR3 loop spans 14 amino acids. This CDR3 is CASSFGSTNEKLFF. CDR3 coding DNA: TGTGCCAGCAGTTTTGGGTCCACTAATGAAAAACTGTTTTTT.

The V and J genes are TRBV3-1 (or the pseudogene TRBV3-2) and TRBJ2-1; D is uncertain. CDR1 is LGHDT and CDR2 is YNNKEL in the germline V gene (reference sequence). The CDR3 loop spans 13 amino acids. Trimming removed 1 base from V and 7 bases from J, with 8 bases in between. The CDR3 reads CASSQGPQNEQFF. In nucleotides, the CDR3 is TGTGCCAGCAGCCAAGGTCCGCAGAATGAGCAGTTCTTC.

The chain is built from TRBV1 and TRBJ2-1; the tabulated D call, TRBD2, remains unverified against the DNA. TRBV1 is noted as a pseudogene. This CDR3 has 22 residues. The CDR3 region is CTSSQIERRGLAGGHPYNEQFF. CDR3 nucleotide sequence: TGCACCAGCAGCCAAATCGAGCGGAGGGGACTAGCGGGGGGGCATCCCTACAATGAGCAGTTCTTC.